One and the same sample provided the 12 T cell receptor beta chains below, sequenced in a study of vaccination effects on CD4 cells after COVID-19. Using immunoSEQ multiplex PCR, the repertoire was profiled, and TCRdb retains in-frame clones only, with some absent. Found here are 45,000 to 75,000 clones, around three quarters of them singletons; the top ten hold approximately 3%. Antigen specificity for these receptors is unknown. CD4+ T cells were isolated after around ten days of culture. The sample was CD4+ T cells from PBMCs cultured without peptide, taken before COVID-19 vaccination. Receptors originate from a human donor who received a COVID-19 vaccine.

CDR3 sequence (DNA): TGTGCCATCAGTGATAGGACAGGGGGCCAAGAGACCCAGTACTTC. Protein: CAISDRTGGQETQYF. The chain uses TRBV10-3 and TRBJ2-5; 10 bases match TRBD1. With V trimmed by 3 bases and J by 1 base, 2 bases remained unmatched. CDR3 length equals 15 residues. The germline CDR1 and CDR2 sequences are ENHRY and SYGVKD.

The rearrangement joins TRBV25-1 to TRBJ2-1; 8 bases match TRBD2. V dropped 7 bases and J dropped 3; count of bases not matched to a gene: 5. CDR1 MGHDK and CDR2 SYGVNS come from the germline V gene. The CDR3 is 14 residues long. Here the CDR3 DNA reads TGTGCCAGCATTCGGGGGGGACTCTACAATGAGCAGTTCTTC. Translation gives CASIRGGLYNEQFF.

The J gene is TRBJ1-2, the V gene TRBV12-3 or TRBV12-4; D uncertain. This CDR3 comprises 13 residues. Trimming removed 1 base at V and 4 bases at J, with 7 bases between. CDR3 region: CASSLVESYGYTF. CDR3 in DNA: TGTGCCAGCAGTTTAGTGGAAAGCTATGGCTACACCTTC.

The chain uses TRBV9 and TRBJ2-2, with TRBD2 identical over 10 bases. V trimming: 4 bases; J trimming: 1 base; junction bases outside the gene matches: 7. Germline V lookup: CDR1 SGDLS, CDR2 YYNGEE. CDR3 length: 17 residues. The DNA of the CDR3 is TGTGCCAGCAGCCTAAGCGGGGGGGCCTTGAACACCGGGGAGCTGTTTTTT. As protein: CASSLSGGALNTGELFF. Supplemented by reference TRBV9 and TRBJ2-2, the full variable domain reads DSGVTQTPKHLITATGQRVTLRCSPRSGDLSVYWYQQSLDQGLQFLIQYYNGEERAKGNILERFSAQQFPDLHSELNLSSLELGDSALYFCASSLSGGALNTGELFFGEGSRLTVL.

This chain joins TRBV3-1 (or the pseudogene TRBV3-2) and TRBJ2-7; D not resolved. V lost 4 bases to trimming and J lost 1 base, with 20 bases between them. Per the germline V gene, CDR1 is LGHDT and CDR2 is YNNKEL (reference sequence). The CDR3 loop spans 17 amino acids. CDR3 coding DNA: TGTGCCAGCAGCCGCCTTATCATGAGAGACTTATCCTACGAGCAGTACGTC. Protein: CASSRLIMRDLSYEQYV.

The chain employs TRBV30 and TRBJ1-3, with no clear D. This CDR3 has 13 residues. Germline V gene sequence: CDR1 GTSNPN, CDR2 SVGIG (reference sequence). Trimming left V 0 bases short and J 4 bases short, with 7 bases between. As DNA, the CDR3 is TGTGCCTGGAGTGTAATGTCCGGAAACACCATATATTTT. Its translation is CAWSVMSGNTIYF.

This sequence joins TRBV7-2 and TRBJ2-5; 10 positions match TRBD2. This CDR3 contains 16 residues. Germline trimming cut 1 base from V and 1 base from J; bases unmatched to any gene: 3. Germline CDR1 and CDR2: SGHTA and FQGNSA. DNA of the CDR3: TGTGCCAGCAGCTTAGGAGTAGCGGGGGGCCAAGAGACCCAGTACTTC. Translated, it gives CASSLGVAGGQETQYF.

DNA for the CDR3: TGCAGCGTTGGGTCAGGGGTGGACACCGGGGAGCTGTTTTTT. This gives the protein CSVGSGVDTGELFF. The chain combines TRBV29-1 with TRBJ2-2; possible D gene TRBD1, 6 bases. Trimming shortened V by 4 bases and J by 3 bases, and 12 bases separated the two germline ends. The CDR3 sequence is 14 residues long. CDR1 is SQVTM, CDR2 ANQGSEA, per germline.

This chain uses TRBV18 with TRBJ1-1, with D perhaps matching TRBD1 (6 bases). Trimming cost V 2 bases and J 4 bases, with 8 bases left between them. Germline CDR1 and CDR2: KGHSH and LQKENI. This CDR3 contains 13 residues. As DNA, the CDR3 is TGTGCCAGCTCACCAGAGGGGGGCACTGAAGCTTTCTTT. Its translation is CASSPEGGTEAFF.

The CDR3: CATAGVSTDTQYF. For the CDR3, the DNA is TGTGCCACCGCCGGGGTTAGCACAGATACGCAGTATTTT. The chain is built from TRBV24-1 and TRBJ2-3; TRBD2 might be the D (5 bases). CDR1 is KGHDR and CDR2 is SFDVKD in the germline V gene. The CDR3 loop spans 13 amino acids. The germline V and J ends were trimmed by 9 bases and 0 bases, with 9 bases remaining between them.

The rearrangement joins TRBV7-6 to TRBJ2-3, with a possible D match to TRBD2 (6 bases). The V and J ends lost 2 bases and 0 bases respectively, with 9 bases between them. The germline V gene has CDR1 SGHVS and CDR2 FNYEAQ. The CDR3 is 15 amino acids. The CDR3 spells CASSLSGLSTDTQYF. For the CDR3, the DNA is TGTGCCAGCAGCTTATCGGGACTGAGCACAGATACGCAGTATTTT.

CDR3 nucleotide sequence: TGTGCCAGCAGCTTGTGGGACAGACCTGGGGCAGATACGCAGTATTTT. This sequence encodes CASSLWDRPGADTQYF. The rearrangement links TRBV5-6 to TRBJ2-3; 7 positions match TRBD1. The CDR3 consists of 16 residues. With V trimmed by 1 base and J by 4 bases, 9 bases remained unmatched. Per the germline V gene, CDR1 is SGHDT and CDR2 is YYEEEE.